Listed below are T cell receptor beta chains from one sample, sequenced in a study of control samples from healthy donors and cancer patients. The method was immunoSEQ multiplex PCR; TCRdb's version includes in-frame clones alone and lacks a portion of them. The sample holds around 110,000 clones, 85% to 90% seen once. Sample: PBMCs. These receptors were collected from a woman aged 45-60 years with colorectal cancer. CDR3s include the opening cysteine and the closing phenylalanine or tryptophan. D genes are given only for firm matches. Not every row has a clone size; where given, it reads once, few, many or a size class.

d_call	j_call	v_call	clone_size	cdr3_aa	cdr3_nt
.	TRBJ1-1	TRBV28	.	CASYTLNTEAFF	TGTGCCAGTTACACCCTGAACACTGAAGCTTTCTTT
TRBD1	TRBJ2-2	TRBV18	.	CASSRTGGTGELFF	TGTGCCAGCTCTCGGACAGGGGGCACCGGGGAGCTGTTTTTT
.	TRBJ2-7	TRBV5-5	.	CASSYRDSGVYEQYF	TGTGCCAGCAGTTACCGGGACAGCGGGGTCTACGAGCAGTACTTC
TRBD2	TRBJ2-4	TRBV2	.	CASRALAGAGIAKNIQYF	TGTGCCAGCCGAGCACTAGCGGGAGCGGGTATAGCCAAAAACATTCAGTACTTC
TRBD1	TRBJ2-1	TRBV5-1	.	CASSLGTGIHNEQFF	TGCGCCAGCAGCCTGGGGACAGGTATACACAATGAGCAGTTCTTC
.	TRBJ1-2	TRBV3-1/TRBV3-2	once	CASSQGASGYTF	TGTGCCAGCAGCCAGGGGGCGAGTGGCTACACCTTC
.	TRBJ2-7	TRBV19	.	CASSIDPWAGSYEQYF	TGTGCCAGTAGTATAGATCCGTGGGCGGGATCCTACGAGCAGTACTTC
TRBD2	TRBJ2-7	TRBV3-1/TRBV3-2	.	CASSRGTSGPSYEQYF	TGTGCCAGCAGCCGCGGGACTAGCGGGCCCTCCTACGAGCAGTACTTC
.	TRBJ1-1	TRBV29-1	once	CSVEAPGRAEAFF	TGCAGCGTTGAAGCCCCCGGGAGGGCTGAAGCTTTCTTT
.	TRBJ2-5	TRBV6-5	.	CASTALFSLETQYF	TGTGCCAGCACGGCCCTCTTTTCCCTGGAGACCCAGTACTTC
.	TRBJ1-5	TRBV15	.	CATSTSDSLNQPQHF	TGTGCCACCAGCACCTCGGACAGCCTTAATCAGCCCCAGCATTTT
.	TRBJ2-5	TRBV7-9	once	CASSLLGYEETQYF	TGTGCCAGCAGCTTATTGGGATATGAAGAGACCCAGTACTTC
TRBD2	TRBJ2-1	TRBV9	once	CASSVLAGGDNEQFF	TGTGCCAGCAGCGTTTTAGCGGGGGGGGACAATGAGCAGTTCTTC
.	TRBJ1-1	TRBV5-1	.	CASSRAQGGTEAFF	TGCGCCAGCAGCAGGGCACAGGGCGGGACTGAAGCTTTCTTT
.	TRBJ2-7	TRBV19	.	CASSTGIGTYEQYF	TGTGCCAGTAGTACGGGGATAGGTACCTACGAGCAGTACTTC
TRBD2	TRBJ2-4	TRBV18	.	CASSPLAGGPENIQYF	TGTGCCAGCTCACCCCTAGCGGGAGGGCCCGAAAACATTCAGTACTTC
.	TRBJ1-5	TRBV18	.	CASSPGPEQPQHF	TGTGCCAGCTCACCGGGGCCGGAGCAGCCCCAGCATTTT
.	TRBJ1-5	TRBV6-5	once	CASSPRARSNQPQHF	TGTGCCAGCAGTCCACGGGCACGTAGCAATCAGCCCCAGCATTTT
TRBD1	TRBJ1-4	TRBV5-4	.	CASSLGTGANEKLFF	TGTGCCAGCAGCTTGGGGACAGGGGCGAATGAAAAACTGTTTTTT
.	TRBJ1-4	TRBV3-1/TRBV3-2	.	CASSHPSRGGDEKLFF	TGTGCCAGCAGCCACCCTTCCCGTGGAGGGGATGAAAAACTGTTTTTT
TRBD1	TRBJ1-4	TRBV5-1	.	CASSLGQGNEKLFF	TGCGCCAGCAGCCTAGGACAGGGTAATGAAAAACTGTTTTTT